Below are 9 T cell receptor beta chains sequenced from a single sample in a study of T cells after yellow fever vaccination. Each CDR3 protein is one row after TCRdb ran MiXCR on the 5' RACE reads. The sample lists roughly 500,000 distinct CDR3 sequences, 15% to 20% occurring once. The specimen was PBMCs, collected 15 days after the yellow fever booster vaccination. Source of these receptors: a man younger than 45 who received the YFV17D yellow fever vaccine.

The genes are TRBV5-1 and TRBJ2-1; 8 nucleotides agree with TRBD2. Trimming cost V 4 bases and J 0 bases; bases outside gene matches: 6. Germline CDR1 reads SGHRS; CDR2 reads YFSETQ. This CDR3 is built from 16 residues. The CDR3, as DNA: TGCGCCAGCAGCCGCCTTAGCGGGGTCTCCTACAATGAGCAGTTCTTC. As protein: CASSRLSGVSYNEQFF.

This clonotype was counted only a few times. The chain recombines TRBV7-9 with TRBJ2-7; perhaps TRBD2 as D (5 bases). The V and J ends lost 1 base and 7 bases respectively, with 11 bases between them. Germline values: CDR1 SEHNR, CDR2 FQNEAQ (reference sequence). CDR3 length: 13 residues. The CDR3 here is CASSLDSSWEQYF. Written as DNA, the CDR3 is TGTGCCAGCAGCTTAGATTCTAGCTGGGAGCAGTACTTC.

The rearrangement links TRBV12-3 or TRBV12-4 to TRBJ1-5; the D is unclear. The CDR3 extends over 13 amino acids. V was pared by 6 bases and J by 2 bases, with 8 bases between. DNA for the CDR3: TGTGCCAGCAGGCCGCCGGGCAATCAGCCCCAGCATTTT. This codes for CASRPPGNQPQHF.

The chain couples TRBV12-3 or TRBV12-4 to TRBJ2-1, with 8 bases fitting TRBD2. J lost 0 bases, V lost 6 bases, and 4 bases had no gene match. CDR3 length: 15 residues. CDR3 bases: TGTGCCAGCAGCGTAGCGGGGTACTCCTACAATGAGCAGTTCTTC. Amino acid sequence: CASSVAGYSYNEQFF.

This rearrangement joins TRBV5-8 to TRBJ2-5, with TRBD1 identical over 9 bases. Unmatched junction bases numbered 4, after V lost 4 bases and J lost 6 bases. Germline CDR1 SGHTS, CDR2 YDEGEE. This CDR3 spans 13 amino acids. The chain's CDR3 is CASSPTGGQTQYF. The CDR3 nucleotides are TGTGCCAGCAGCCCGACAGGGGGTCAGACCCAGTACTTC.

This clonotype was detected only a few times. This chain uses TRBV29-1 with TRBJ2-3, with 8 bases identical to TRBD2. The CDR3 is 14 amino acids. The junction had 14 bases not matched to a gene; V was cut back by 5 bases and J by 10 bases. Germline CDR1 is SQVTM and CDR2 is ANQGSEA. CDR3 protein: CSVRSGGRPSAQYF. CDR3 DNA: TGCAGCGTTAGGTCGGGAGGGAGACCGTCCGCGCAGTATTTT.

This chain uses TRBV6-5 with TRBJ2-7; 11 positions agree with TRBD2. Germline assignment: CDR1 MNHEY and CDR2 SVGAGI. The CDR3 covers 15 residues. Trimming took 4 bases from V and 6 from J; bases not matched to a gene: 8. The CDR3 DNA reads as TGTGCCAGCAGTTCGCCGGGACTAGCGGCCGTCGAGCAGTACTTC. Protein sequence: CASSSPGLAAVEQYF.

This clonotype occurred many times. The CDR3, as DNA: TGTGCCAGCAGGGGACAGGGCGCCTACGAGCAGTACTTC. As protein: CASRGQGAYEQYF. The chain combines TRBV28 with TRBJ2-7; TRBD1 matches 9 bases. Germline assignment: CDR1 MDHEN and CDR2 SYDVKM. Trimming cost V 6 bases and J 2 bases; bases outside gene matches: 2. CDR3 length: 13 amino acids.

This clonotype was seen more than once but under ten times. The chain couples TRBV12-3 or TRBV12-4 to TRBJ2-7; a weak D match, TRBD2 (5 bases). Trimming removed 1 base at V and 0 bases at J, with 7 bases between. This CDR3 region has 14 residues. The CDR3 DNA reads as TGTGCCAGCAGTTTAGTGGAGGACTCCTACGAGCAGTACTTC. This sequence encodes CASSLVEDSYEQYF.